The present T cell receptor beta chain was sequenced within a study of Ad26.COV2.S vaccination and SARS-CoV-2 variants. Treatment meaning: approximately 18 received Ad26.COV2.S at low or high dose, single or two shots; about 5 received placebo; per-sample allocation not given. The investigators took samples on day 63 after the first vaccine or placebo injection. What was given as vaccine was an Ad26 vector encoding Wuhan-strain SARS-CoV-2 spike. On this clone itself: Its antigen is still unknown.

The data were produced by immunoSEQ multiplex PCR, yet TCRdb's version contains in-frame clones alone and is incomplete. This table holds hundreds of thousands of clones, over 75% found once. General study results and limits: Responses of spike-specific T cells (both CD8+ and CD4+) reportedly showed substantial breadth after vaccination. Participants in the vaccine arm had higher spike-specific TCR breadth; placebo recipients had lower.

CDR1 SGHNT and CDR2 YYREEE come from the germline V gene (reference sequence). This CDR3 contains 15 residues. J lost 1 base, V lost 2 bases, and 4 bases had no gene match. This chain joins TRBV5-4 and TRBJ2-5, with 8 bases aligning to TRBD2. The TCR comes from a person aged 18-60 years who received the Ad26.COV2.S COVID-19 vaccine or a placebo. The material was peripheral blood, obtained in a trial of Ad26.COV2.S vaccine versus placebo. For the CDR3, the DNA is TGTGCCAGCAGCTTAGCCGGGACTAGCCAAGAGACCCAGTACTTC. Protein sequence: CASSLAGTSQETQYF. The full variable domain, in which reference TRBV5-4 and TRBJ2-5 provide the parts outside the CDR3, is ETGVTQSPTHLIKTRGQQVTLRCSSQSGHNTVSWYQQALGQGPQFIFQYYREEENGRGNFPPRFSGLQFPNYSSELNVNALELDDSALYLCASSLAGTSQETQYFGPGTRLLVL.